These 32 T cell receptor beta chains were all obtained from the same sample, sequenced in a study of cytomegalovirus exposure and HLA in healthy donors. Sequenced by immunoSEQ multiplex PCR; TCRdb stores in-frame clones only, minus some. The sample carries 100,000 or so clones, roughly 95% recorded once. The material sequenced was PBMCs. These receptors were collected from a young woman in good health and CMV-seronegative.

The chain couples TRBV5-1 to TRBJ2-5; possible D gene TRBD1, 6 bases. The CDR3 consists of 14 residues. Germline CDR1 SGHRS, CDR2 YFSETQ. V lost 1 base, J lost 2 bases, and 9 bases lay in between. Written as DNA, the CDR3 is TGCGCCAGCAGCTTGATCACAGGGCAAGAGACCCAGTACTTC. Its translation: CASSLITGQETQYF.

This chain links TRBV29-1 with TRBJ1-2; 7 bases are shared with TRBD1. After removal of 6 bases from V and 4 bases from J, the junction contained 14 bases not matched to a gene. Germline lookup yields CDR1 SQVTM and CDR2 ANQGSEA. This CDR3 is 15 amino acids long. CDR3 in DNA: TGCAGCGTCACCCCGGGACAGCAGGGGCTCTATGGCTACACCTTC. Protein product: CSVTPGQQGLYGYTF.

The CDR3 is CASSELGGTGQKLFF. The CDR3, as DNA: TGTGCCAGCAGTGAATTGGGAGGGACGGGTCAAAAACTGTTTTTT. The V and J genes are TRBV25-1 and TRBJ1-4, with D possibly TRBD1 on 5 matching bases. CDR3 length: 15 residues. Deletions cut 1 base from V and 9 bases from J, with 15 bases between. The germline V gene has CDR1 MGHDK and CDR2 SYGVNS. Looking up the rest from reference TRBV25-1 and TRBJ1-4 gives the full variable domain: EADIYQTPRYLVIGTGKKITLECSQTMGHDKMYWYQQDPGMELHLIHYSYGVNSTEKGDLSSESTVSRIRTEHFPLTLESARPSHTSQYLCASSELGGTGQKLFFGSGTQLSVL.

J is TRBJ1-6 and V is TRBV11-3; 10 bases agree with TRBD1. The length of the CDR3 is 16 residues. J gave up 7 bases and V 5 bases, and 8 bases lay outside the gene matches. Germline values: CDR1 SGHNT, CDR2 YENEEA. The CDR3 DNA reads as TGTGCCAGCAGCCTCGGGACAGGGGATCGCAATTCACCCCTCCACTTT. The encoded protein is CASSLGTGDRNSPLHF.

The chain carries TRBV4-1 and TRBJ1-1; D is possibly TRBD1 (5 bases). Per the germline V gene, CDR1 is MGHRA and CDR2 is YSYEKL. There are 16 residues in the CDR3. Trimming took off 0 bases at V and 1 base at J, with 12 bases between the two ends. In DNA, the CDR3 is TGCGCCAGCAGCCAAGATCCGGGGGTTACGAACACTGAAGCTTTCTTT. Translating gives CASSQDPGVTNTEAFF.

The rearrangement uses TRBV29-1 and TRBJ2-1, with TRBD2 identical over 11 bases. The V gene end was trimmed by 3 bases and the J gene end by 0 bases; junction bases not matched to a gene: 10. The CDR3 contains 18 residues. The germline CDR1 and CDR2 sequences are SQVTM and ANQGSEA. Here the CDR3 DNA reads TGCAGCGTTGAGTCGAGGGGACTAGCGGTTAGCTCCTACAATGAGCAGTTCTTC. Its translation: CSVESRGLAVSSYNEQFF.

The chain employs TRBV19 and TRBJ1-6; tentative D call: TRBD1 (5 bases). Between the trimmed V and J ends, which lost 1 base and 6 bases, there was a span of 7 bases. CDR1 and CDR2 (germline): LNHDA, SQIVND (reference sequence). The length of the CDR3 is 14 residues. This CDR3 is CASSIGQFNSPLHF. The CDR3 nucleotides are TGTGCCAGTAGTATAGGACAGTTTAATTCACCCCTCCACTTT. Based on the CDR3 plus reference TRBV19 and TRBJ1-6, the full variable domain is DGGITQSPKYLFRKEGQNVTLSCEQNLNHDAMYWYRQDPGQGLRLIYYSQIVNDFQKGDIAEGYSVSREKKESFPLTVTSAQKNPTAFYLCASSIGQFNSPLHFGNGTRLTVT.

The chain has TRBV29-1 and TRBJ2-3; 10 bases agree with TRBD2. This CDR3 spans 14 amino acids. With V trimmed by 6 bases and J by 2 bases, 5 bases remained unmatched. Per germline, CDR1 SQVTM and CDR2 ANQGSEA. CDR3 region: CSVSLAGVTDTQYF. The CDR3 DNA is TGCAGCGTCAGTCTAGCGGGGGTCACAGATACGCAGTATTTT.

The V and J genes are TRBV7-2 and TRBJ2-7, with D unresolved. The ends were cut back, 1 base at V and 3 bases at J, with 19 bases in the middle. The CDR3 length is 17 residues. Germline V gene sequence: CDR1 SGHTA, CDR2 FQGNSA. The CDR3 bases are TGTGCCAGCAGCTTAGAGAGCGCTAGTGACTGGAGCTACGAGCAGTACTTC. This encodes CASSLESASDWSYEQYF.

Regarding this clone: This is likely a read error, given that the CDR3 carries no conserved phenylalanine or tryptophan at its end. No DNA is shown, since the ends of the CDR3 on it are uncertain; the CDR3 is the one TCRdb lists. The genes are TRBV18 and TRBJ1-1; the table gives TRBD1 as D, unverified against the DNA. The CDR3 has 11 residues if both end residues are counted. The germline CDR1 and CDR2 sequences are KGHSH and LQKENI. CDR3 residues: CASSPPGQGRL.

This rearrangement joins TRBV11-2 to TRBJ2-1, with TRBD2 as a possible D gene (6 bases). V lost 5 bases to trimming and J lost 1 base, with 12 bases between them. This CDR3 has 15 amino acids. The V gene's germline CDR1 is SGHAT and CDR2 FQNNGV. CDR3 DNA sequence: TGTGCCAGCAGCCCTCGTCTAGCGTCCTACAATGAGCAGTTCTTC. Protein product: CASSPRLASYNEQFF.

This clone was seen just once. The rearrangement links TRBV5-1 to TRBJ2-7, with 11 positions matching TRBD1. Per the germline V gene, CDR1 is SGHRS and CDR2 is YFSETQ. The CDR3 is 19 residues long. Trimming took 3 bases from V and 0 from J; bases not matched to a gene: 14. The CDR3 sequence is CASSSSGTGGLAHSYEQYF. DNA of the CDR3: TGCGCCAGCAGCTCCTCAGGGACAGGGGGACTTGCCCACTCCTACGAGCAGTACTTC.

The chain carries TRBV6-6 and TRBJ2-3; 11 nucleotides match TRBD2. Germline values: CDR1 MNHNY, CDR2 SVGAGI (reference sequence). The junction had 6 bases not matched to a gene; V was cut back by 0 bases and J by 7 bases. The CDR3 contains 16 residues. The CDR3 DNA sequence: TGTGCCAGCAGTTACTCGGGTAGCGGGGGGGCGCATACGCAGTATTTT. It is translated as CASSYSGSGGAHTQYF.

The V and J genes are TRBV6-1 and TRBJ2-3, with 8 bases identical to TRBD2. CDR1 and CDR2 (germline): MNHNS, SASEGT. Trimming removed 7 bases from V and 4 bases from J; junction bases left unmatched: 7. The CDR3 runs to 14 residues. The CDR3 DNA reads TGTGCCAGCATTGGGGCTAGCGGGTCAGATACGCAGTATTTT. Its protein is CASIGASGSDTQYF.

This chain joins TRBV7-9 and TRBJ1-1; D gene ambiguous. The CDR3 has 13 amino acids. V was pared by 4 bases and J by 4 bases, with 10 bases between. Germline-derived CDR1 and CDR2 are SEHNR and FQNEAQ (reference sequence). The CDR3 here is CASSWRGSTEAFF. The CDR3 DNA follows: TGTGCCAGCAGCTGGCGGGGTTCCACTGAAGCTTTCTTT.

The rearrangement joins TRBV18 to TRBJ2-7; 14 bases are a match to TRBD2. J lost 4 bases, V lost 6 bases, and 2 bases had no gene match. CDR1 is KGHSH and CDR2 is LQKENI in the germline V gene. The CDR3 is made up of 14 amino acids. For the CDR3, the DNA is TGTGCCAGCTCGGGACTAGCGGGAGTATACGAGCAGTACTTC. This sequence encodes CASSGLAGVYEQYF.

This rearrangement joins TRBV4-3 to TRBJ2-2; 8 bases match TRBD2. The length of the CDR3 is 17 residues. V shed 3 bases, J shed 0 bases, and the junction held 6 bases outside the gene matches. CDR1 is LGHNA, CDR2 YSLEER, per germline. The CDR3 protein is CASSQRGGTSNTGELFF. The CDR3 DNA reads TGCGCCAGCAGCCAGCGCGGGGGGACCTCGAACACCGGGGAGCTGTTTTTT.

The chain is built from TRBV2 and TRBJ1-5; 7 bases fit TRBD1. V lost 5 bases, J lost 4 bases, and 8 bases stayed unmatched. The CDR3 sequence is 15 residues long. The germline V gene has CDR1 SNHLY and CDR2 FYNNEI. CDR3 nucleotide sequence: TGTGCCAGCAGTCGAGTTTCAGGGGGTAATCAGCCCCAGCATTTT. Protein sequence: CASSRVSGGNQPQHF.

The chain carries TRBV10-1 and TRBJ1-4, with 7 bases fitting TRBD1. The CDR3 contains 15 residues. The V gene end was trimmed by 8 bases and the J gene end by 8 bases; junction bases not matched to a gene: 14. Germline V lookup: CDR1 WNHNN, CDR2 SYGVQD (reference sequence). For the CDR3, the DNA is TGCGCCAGCGGCCGGGACAGCCTACTTACGGAAAAACTGTTTTTT. Its protein product is CASGRDSLLTEKLFF.

CDR3 sequence: CASSEGPRVYGYTF. The CDR3 DNA is TGTGCCAGCAGTGAGGGGCCACGGGTCTATGGCTACACCTTC. The chain recombines TRBV6-1 with TRBJ1-2; a possible D gene is TRBD1 (5 bases). Germline V lookup: CDR1 MNHNS, CDR2 SASEGT. Deletions cut 3 bases from V and 4 bases from J, with 12 bases between. The CDR3 contains 14 residues.

The CDR3 protein is CASSPKRPGQGVNTEAFF. The CDR3 DNA reads TGTGCCAGCTCACCTAAGCGCCCGGGACAGGGGGTGAACACTGAAGCTTTCTTT. The V gene is TRBV18, the J gene TRBJ1-1; TRBD1 matches at 11 bases. The CDR3 has 18 amino acids. The V segment lost 3 bases and the J segment 0 bases; nucleotides outside the gene matches: 9. Germline V CDR1 and CDR2: KGHSH, LQKENI. Full variable domain (rest looked up from reference TRBV18 and TRBJ1-1): NAGVMQNPRHLVRRRGQEARLRCSPMKGHSHVYWYRQLPEEGLKFMVYLQKENIIDESGMPKERFSAEFPKEGPSILRIQQVVRGDSAAYFCASSPKRPGQGVNTEAFFGQGTRLTVV.

This clone appeared a single time. The rearrangement uses TRBV6-1 and TRBJ1-1, with D perhaps TRBD1 (5 bases). The germline V gene encodes CDR1 MNHNS and CDR2 SASEGT. The CDR3 is 14 amino acids. The V gene lost 8 bases and the J gene lost 4 bases, with 17 bases spanning the gap. CDR3 region: CASLRGPQGTEAFF. The CDR3 nucleotides read TGTGCCAGCCTTAGGGGTCCGCAGGGCACTGAAGCTTTCTTT.

The gene calls are TRBV5-1 and TRBJ2-7; no definite D call. CDR3 length: 17 residues. Per the germline V gene, CDR1 is SGHRS and CDR2 is YFSETQ. Trimming took off 1 base at V and 0 bases at J, with 17 bases between the two ends. In nucleotides, the CDR3 is TGCGCCAGCAGCTTGTGGGTTGGGCCCGCGATCTCCTACGAGCAGTACTTC. Amino acid sequence: CASSLWVGPAISYEQYF.

The CDR3 DNA is TGTGCCAGCAGCCCCGGGGAGGGGGTCTACGAGCAGTACTTC. This translates into CASSPGEGVYEQYF. The chain recombines TRBV5-4 with TRBJ2-7; tentative D call: TRBD2 (7 bases). Trimming removed 4 bases from V and 3 bases from J, with 14 bases in between. The V gene's germline CDR1 is SGHNT and CDR2 YYREEE (reference sequence). The CDR3 covers 14 residues.

The V and J genes are TRBV18 and TRBJ2-7; TRBD1 aligns across 7 bases. The CDR3 spans 16 residues. CDR1 is KGHSH, CDR2 LQKENI, per germline. V was clipped by 2 bases and J by 1 base; unmatched bases: 8. The CDR3 DNA reads as TGTGCCAGCTCACCAACAACAGGGGCCCGTTCCTACGAGCAGTACTTC. This gives the protein CASSPTTGARSYEQYF. Filled out from reference TRBV18 and TRBJ2-7, the complete variable domain reads NAGVMQNPRHLVRRRGQEARLRCSPMKGHSHVYWYRQLPEEGLKFMVYLQKENIIDESGMPKERFSAEFPKEGPSILRIQQVVRGDSAAYFCASSPTTGARSYEQYFGPGTRLTVT.

J is TRBJ2-1 and V is TRBV5-1; 9 bases are shared with TRBD2. This CDR3 spans 17 amino acids. The germline V gene encodes CDR1 SGHRS and CDR2 YFSETQ. The V gene end was trimmed by 4 bases and the J gene end by 6 bases; junction bases not matched to a gene: 14. The chain's CDR3 is CASSPKSGTSTLNEQFF. The CDR3, as DNA: TGCGCCAGCAGCCCCAAATCCGGGACTAGCACTCTCAATGAGCAGTTCTTC.

This rearrangement joins TRBV30 to TRBJ2-7; a possible D gene is TRBD2 (6 bases). Trimming removed 0 bases from V and 6 bases from J, with 12 bases in between. Germline-derived CDR1 and CDR2 are GTSNPN and SVGIG (reference sequence). This CDR3 is 13 amino acids long. CDR3 amino acids: CAWSVSLATEQYF. The CDR3 nucleotides are TGTGCCTGGAGTGTATCGCTAGCGACCGAGCAGTACTTC.

The chain couples TRBV7-9 to TRBJ2-3; 10 bases fit TRBD2. Germline V gene data show CDR1 as SEHNR and CDR2 as FQNEAQ (reference sequence). The V segment lost 5 bases and the J segment 4 bases; nucleotides outside the gene matches: 12. The CDR3 spans 17 residues. The DNA of the CDR3 is TGTGCCAGCAGCCCCAAGGGTGGAGCGGGGGGGCCAGATACGCAGTATTTT. Its translation is CASSPKGGAGGPDTQYF.

The chain uses TRBV5-1 and TRBJ1-2; 11 positions match TRBD1. Unmatched junction bases numbered 4, after V lost 4 bases and J lost 2 bases. The CDR3 loop spans 15 amino acids. In germline, CDR1 is SGHRS, CDR2 YFSETQ. The CDR3 reads CASSNRDRGNYGYTF. The CDR3 DNA follows: TGCGCCAGCAGCAACCGGGACAGGGGGAACTATGGCTACACCTTC.

The rearrangement joins TRBV14 to TRBJ1-2; D is undetermined. Looked up from germline, CDR1 is SGHDN and CDR2 is FVKESK. There are 12 residues in the CDR3. Between the trimmed V and J ends, which lost 2 bases and 8 bases, there was a span of 9 bases. CDR3: CASSQRTSGYTF. The CDR3 DNA sequence: TGTGCCAGCAGCCAAAGGACTTCGGGCTACACCTTC.

This clone appeared a few times. This sequence joins TRBV5-1 and TRBJ1-4; 7 nucleotides match TRBD1. The V gene's germline CDR1 is SGHRS and CDR2 YFSETQ. This CDR3 is 14 amino acids long. Trimming at V came to 3 bases and at J to 8 bases, leaving 7 bases not matched to a gene. This chain's CDR3 is CASSSYGTAEKLFF. CDR3 nucleotide sequence: TGCGCCAGCAGCTCTTATGGGACAGCCGAAAAACTGTTTTTT.

V and J are TRBV7-5 and TRBJ2-5; TRBD1 was called by the table and not checked on the DNA. TRBV7-5 is deemed a pseudogene. CDR3 length: 13 amino acids. The CDR3 is CARSFQGWETQYF. CDR3 DNA: TGTGCCAGAAGCTTCCAGGGCTGGGAGACCCAGTACTTC.